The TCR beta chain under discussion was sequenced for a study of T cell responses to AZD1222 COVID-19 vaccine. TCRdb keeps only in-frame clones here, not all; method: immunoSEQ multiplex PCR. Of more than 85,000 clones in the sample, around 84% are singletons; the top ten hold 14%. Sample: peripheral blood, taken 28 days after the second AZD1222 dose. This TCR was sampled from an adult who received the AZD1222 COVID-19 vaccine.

DNA for the CDR3: TGTGCCAGCAGCGTAGCAGGGGGCAGGACAGATACGCAGTATTTT. Its translation is CASSVAGGRTDTQYF. The V call is TRBV9, the J call TRBJ2-3; 8 bases match TRBD1. The CDR3 is 15 residues long. Trimming took 0 bases from V and 3 from J; bases not matched to a gene: 3. The V gene's germline CDR1 is SGDLS and CDR2 YYNGEE. Combining the CDR3 with reference TRBV9 and TRBJ2-3 gives the whole variable domain DSGVTQTPKHLITATGQRVTLRCSPRSGDLSVYWYQQSLDQGLQFLIQYYNGEERAKGNILERFSAQQFPDLHSELNLSSLELGDSALYFCASSVAGGRTDTQYFGPGTRLTVL.